This TCR beta chain was recorded in a study of somatic mutations in cytotoxic T cells in rheumatoid arthritis (TCRdb year 2017). In terms of the full investigation: Sorted V beta1+ cells also underwent TCRB sequencing, and some V beta antibody-stained T-cell populations were flow-sorted at nearly 100% purity on a FACSAria II or Sony SH800. Whether expanded CD8+ T-cell clones in untreated, newly diagnosed rheumatoid arthritis carry somatic mutations was the study question, and clonality was characterized with TCRB deep sequencing. Patient and control groups had essentially identical median ages. TCRB deep sequencing covered approximately 64 patients with rheumatoid arthritis along with around 22 healthy controls.

Healthy controls were 20 blood donors whose buffy coats were used, with a median age of roughly 55 years (range about 21-80) and approximately 50% female. Flow cytometry confirmed the purity of CD4+ and CD8+ cells that had been isolated by positive magnetic bead selection on an AutoMACS. Peripheral blood mononuclear cells were isolated by Ficoll-Paque PLUS density gradient separation. DNA from CD4-enriched, CD8-enriched or PBMC samples was extracted using Nucleospin Tissue or Tissue XS kits and then quantified on a Qubit 2.0 fluorometer. Relative to its sample, this clone is hyperexpanded (1% or more). It has no known antigen specificity. The input lacks base qualities; no much larger clone sits a single base away. TCRB CDR3 sequencing used the immunoSEQ assay on genomic DNA. On the study's bioinformatics: Nothing other than productive TCRB rearrangements was included in the analyses. Clonality was expressed as a Shannon entropy-based productive clonality index, with each clone defined by a unique TCRB CDR3 sequence. Repertoire overlap between two samples was calculated from the template counts of each clone relative to total templates per sample. V-gene usage from TCRB sequencing and V-gene usage measured by flow cytometry were correlated (Spearman r of approximately 0.66). Held by TCRdb, this immuneACCESS table contains in-frame sequences only and omits some clones. Under half of the omission traces to an unresolved V gene where checked; the cause of the rest is unknown. D and trimming come from the DNA, and the V and J calls and clone size come from that table. The sample table shows about 18,000 clones, and over 70% are seen once. Jointly, the top ten make up 21% of the sample.

What the research found in general, with its limitations: In about an eighth of the roughly 60 patients, more than 20% of CD8+ cells belonged to the largest CD8+ clone, while several identical CD8+ TCRB sequences were shared between blood and synovial fluid. The antigen targets of the expanded CD8+ clones were unknown, and absence from virus-specific databases did not rule out viral specificity. In patients, CD8+ clonality rose with age (Spearman r of about 0.51), which was not the case in healthy controls. CD8+ T-cell clonality did not differ significantly between rheumatoid arthritis patients and age-matched healthy controls.

The specimen sequenced was CD8+ T cells sorted from blood. The TCR originated in a woman aged 55-75 years in good health.

The CDR3 region: CASSPTPWGSYSYNEQFF. The nucleotides are TGTGCCAGCAGCCCCACCCCTTGGGGCAGTTACTCCTACAATGAGCAGTTCTTC. Rearrangement joined TRBV7-8 to TRBJ2-1; the best D guess is TRBD1, with 5 bases matching. Looking up the germline V gene yields CDR1 SGHVS and CDR2 FQNEAQ. V is pared back by 5 bases and J by 0 bases, with 20 bases lying between the germline termini. Measured from the cysteine to the phenylalanine, the CDR3 is 18 residues long. CDR3 DNA only is kept here, 54 bases in frame from base 1. Extended through the reference TRBV7-8 and TRBJ2-1 proteins, this CDR3 yields the full variable domain: GAGVSQSPRYKVAKRGQDVALRCDPISGHVSLFWYQQALGQGPEFLTYFQNEAQLDKSGLPSDRFFAERPEGSVSTLKIQRTQQEDSAVYLCASSPTPWGSYSYNEQFFGPGTRLTVL.